The 27 T cell receptor beta chains below all came from one sample that was sequenced in a study of blood T cell repertoires in COVID-19. Sequenced by immunoSEQ multiplex PCR; TCRdb stores in-frame clones only, minus some. The sample carries 80,000 to 100,000 clones, roughly 70% recorded once. The sample comprised peripheral blood. The receptors derive from a man between 65 and 85 years old with COVID-19, enrolled during active disease.

The chain joins TRBV27 to TRBJ2-7, with D possibly TRBD2 on 6 matching bases. V was clipped by 4 bases and J by 2 bases, with 21 bases between them. The V gene's germline CDR1 is MNHEY and CDR2 SMNVEV (reference sequence). The CDR3 runs to 17 residues. DNA for the CDR3: TGTGCCAGCAGTTCACCGGCCATGGTGGGAGGAACCTACGAGCAGTACTTC. It translates to CASSSPAMVGGTYEQYF.

The gene calls are TRBV19 and TRBJ2-7, with a possible D match to TRBD1 (5 bases). V lost 7 bases to trimming and J lost 3 bases, with 10 bases between them. This CDR3 comprises 12 residues. The V gene's germline CDR1 is LNHDA and CDR2 SQIVND (reference sequence). The CDR3 is CASKSRDYEQYF. CDR3 nucleotide sequence: TGTGCCAGTAAGAGCAGGGACTACGAGCAGTACTTC.

This clone showed up just once. CDR3 in amino acids: CATRPSGGGYGYTF. DNA for the CDR3: TGTGCCACCCGGCCGAGCGGGGGCGGGTATGGCTACACCTTC. This chain joins TRBV24-1 and TRBJ1-2; D possibly corresponds to TRBD1 (6 bases). There are 14 residues in the CDR3. CDR1 is KGHDR, CDR2 SFDVKD, per germline. V was cut by 9 bases and J by 5 bases, with 18 bases left in between.

In regard to this clone: Its ends do not fully match the called genes, so a read error is possible. The gene calls are TRBV7-7 and TRBJ2-1, with D perhaps TRBD1 (6 bases). Per the germline V gene, CDR1 is SSHAT and CDR2 is FNYEAQ (reference sequence). The CDR3 consists of 15 residues. In DNA form, the CDR3 reads TGTGCTAGCAGCTTAGATGGGGGCGTGGGAAATGAGCAGTTCTTC. This gives the protein CASSLDGGVGNEQFF.

This chain connects TRBV27 to TRBJ1-1; 7 nucleotides match TRBD1. Germline-derived CDR1 and CDR2 are MNHEY and SMNVEV (reference sequence). This CDR3 region has 14 residues. V dropped 6 bases and J dropped 0; count of bases not matched to a gene: 4. CDR3 in DNA: TGTGCCAGCAGCCTGGGACAGATGAACACTGAAGCTTTCTTT. This sequence encodes CASSLGQMNTEAFF.

The sample holds one count of this clone. The CDR3: CASSLEDRVGSNYGYTF. The CDR3 region has the DNA TGTGCCAGCAGCTTAGAGGACAGGGTTGGATCTAACTATGGCTACACCTTC. This chain links TRBV11-3 with TRBJ1-2, with TRBD1 matching 8 bases. J lost 0 bases, V lost 0 bases, and 6 bases had no gene match. Germline V lookup: CDR1 SGHNT, CDR2 YENEEA. CDR3 length: 17 amino acids.

This clone has only a few counts. The chain links TRBV11-2 to TRBJ1-1; D possibly corresponds to TRBD1 (6 bases). This CDR3 spans 15 amino acids. Germline CDR1 is SGHAT and CDR2 is FQNNGV. Trimming took off 8 bases at V and 0 bases at J, with 16 bases between the two ends. The CDR3 DNA reads TGTGCCAGCGCACGGACAGCTACAATGAACACTGAAGCTTTCTTT. The encoded protein is CASARTATMNTEAFF.

This chain uses TRBV6-4 with TRBJ2-3; tentative D call: TRBD2 (6 bases). The germline V gene encodes CDR1 MRHNA and CDR2 SNTAGT. V lost 3 bases to trimming and J lost 7 bases, with 11 bases between them. The CDR3 is 13 amino acids. The CDR3, as DNA: TGTGCCAGCAGTGAGTCGGAGGGTAATACGCAGTATTTT. Protein sequence: CASSESEGNTQYF.

This rearrangement joins TRBV4-1 to TRBJ1-3; D is unresolved. The CDR3 has 15 residues. Trimming took off 4 bases at V and 5 bases at J, with 15 bases between the two ends. The germline CDR1 and CDR2 sequences are MGHRA and YSYEKL. The CDR3 DNA sequence: TGCGCCAGCAGCCTCCCTTTGACAAACCGAAACACCATATATTTT. This translates into CASSLPLTNRNTIYF.

A remark on this clone: The same CDR3 can be traced to other DNA sequences in this sample. The chain combines TRBV9 with TRBJ2-5; 9 positions match TRBD2. From germline, CDR1 is SGDLS and CDR2 YYNGEE. The CDR3 covers 15 residues. After removal of 0 bases from V and 4 bases from J, the junction contained 4 bases not matched to a gene. CDR3 protein: CASSVGTSGLETQYF. The CDR3 DNA reads TGTGCCAGCAGCGTAGGCACTAGCGGGTTAGAGACCCAGTACTTC.

V is TRBV7-3 and J is TRBJ2-1, with 7 positions matching TRBD2. Trimming at V came to 2 bases and at J to 5 bases, leaving 3 bases not matched to a gene. Germline lookup yields CDR1 SGHTA and CDR2 FQGTGA. This CDR3 contains 14 residues. The CDR3 region is CASSLAGADNEQFF. CDR3 sequence (DNA): TGTGCCAGCAGCTTAGCGGGAGCGGACAATGAGCAGTTCTTC.

The genes are TRBV7-6 and TRBJ1-6; 7 bases are a match to TRBD1. The junction had 8 bases not matched to a gene; V was cut back by 4 bases and J by 8 bases. This CDR3 has 15 residues. The V gene's germline CDR1 is SGHVS and CDR2 FNYEAQ. The CDR3 protein is CASSSRTGGDSPLHF. As DNA, the CDR3 is TGTGCCAGCAGCTCACGGACAGGCGGTGATTCACCCCTCCACTTT.

The V gene is TRBV20-1, the J gene TRBJ2-5, with 9 bases identical to TRBD2. In germline, CDR1 is DFQATT, CDR2 SNEGSKA (reference sequence). After removal of 3 bases from V and 5 bases from J, the junction contained 13 bases not matched to a gene. CDR3 length: 16 residues. In DNA, the CDR3 is TGCAGTGCTAGTGCAGCTGGCGGGAGGGCCTCGGAGACCCAGTACTTC. It is translated as CSASAAGGRASETQYF.

The chain is built from TRBV2 and TRBJ2-5; 12 nucleotides line up with TRBD2. CDR3 length equals 15 residues. Germline CDR1 is SNHLY and CDR2 is FYNNEI. Unmatched junction bases numbered 0, after V lost 1 base and J lost 3 bases. CDR3 DNA sequence: TGTGCCAGCAGTGAAGGACTAGCGGGAGAAGAGACCCAGTACTTC. This translates into CASSEGLAGEETQYF.

The V gene is TRBV24-1, the J gene TRBJ2-1; 8 bases map to TRBD2. The CDR3 runs to 15 residues. V was clipped by 9 bases and J by 1 base; unmatched bases: 7. Germline CDR1 is KGHDR and CDR2 is SFDVKD. CDR3 region: CATGRLAGSYNEQFF. The CDR3 coding sequence is TGTGCCACCGGTCGATTAGCGGGATCCTACAATGAGCAGTTCTTC.

This clone was counted a few times. V gene TRBV28 combines with J gene TRBJ1-5, with 9 bases matching TRBD1. V trimming: 2 bases; J trimming: 5 bases; junction bases outside the gene matches: 4. The length of the CDR3 is 15 residues. CDR1 and CDR2 (germline): MDHEN, SYDVKM. The CDR3 coding sequence is TGTGCCAGCAGTTTAGGGGGACAGGGTTATCAGCCCCAGCATTTT. Translating gives CASSLGGQGYQPQHF. The complete variable domain, with remaining parts taken from reference TRBV28 and TRBJ1-5, reads DVKVTQSSRYLVKRTGEKVFLECVQDMDHENMFWYRQDPGLGLRLIYFSYDVKMKEKGDIPEGYSVSREKKERFSLILESASTNQTSMYLCASSLGGQGYQPQHFGDGTRLSIL.

Only one count was recorded for this clone. The rearrangement uses TRBV29-1 and TRBJ2-1, with 16 bases aligning to TRBD2. The length of the CDR3 is 15 residues. Per the germline V gene, CDR1 is SQVTM and CDR2 is ANQGSEA. The J segment lost 8 bases and the V segment lost 7 bases, leaving 8 bases of the junction unmatched. The CDR3 DNA reads TGCAGCGCATCCGGGACTAGCGGGAGGGCCTATGAGCAGTTCTTC. Protein: CSASGTSGRAYEQFF.

This clone appeared many times. The chain combines TRBV4-1 with TRBJ1-6, with D unclear. The germline V and J ends were trimmed by 0 bases and 6 bases, with 15 bases remaining between them. The CDR3 covers 17 residues. CDR1 and CDR2 from the germline V gene are MGHRA and YSYEKL. The CDR3 coding sequence is TGCGCCAGCAGCCAAGAGACCGGCGGGCGAGCTAATTCACCCCTCCACTTT. Residues: CASSQETGGRANSPLHF.

The rearrangement links TRBV24-1 to TRBJ2-1; 12 bases agree with TRBD2. The CDR3 loop spans 17 amino acids. The V and J ends lost 4 bases and 5 bases, in that order; junction bases with no gene match: 8. Germline assignment: CDR1 KGHDR and CDR2 SFDVKD. CDR3 nucleotides: TGTGCCACCAGTGAAACTACTAGCGGGAGGCCCAACAATGAGCAGTTCTTC. Translated, it gives CATSETTSGRPNNEQFF.

The chain recombines TRBV28 with TRBJ1-1; 7 bases are a match to TRBD1. The J segment lost 8 bases and the V segment lost 4 bases, leaving 7 bases of the junction unmatched. CDR3 length: 13 amino acids. Looked up from germline, CDR1 is MDHEN and CDR2 is SYDVKM. CDR3 nucleotide sequence: TGTGCCAGCAGTTCCCCGACAGGGAAAGAAGCTTTCTTT. This codes for CASSSPTGKEAFF. Variable domain in full (rest from reference TRBV28 and TRBJ1-1): DVKVTQSSRYLVKRTGEKVFLECVQDMDHENMFWYRQDPGLGLRLIYFSYDVKMKEKGDIPEGYSVSREKKERFSLILESASTNQTSMYLCASSSPTGKEAFFGQGTRLTVV.

V and J are TRBV29-1 and TRBJ1-2, with TRBD1 identical over 10 bases. Trimming removed 7 bases from V and 3 bases from J; junction bases left unmatched: 11. The V gene's germline CDR1 is SQVTM and CDR2 ANQGSEA. This CDR3 spans 15 amino acids. The CDR3, as DNA: TGCAGCGCGTTGACAGGGGGCGGAGGACACTATGGCTACACCTTC. It specifies CSALTGGGGHYGYTF.

V and J are TRBV28 and TRBJ1-3, with a weak D call TRBD1 (6 bases). The CDR3 covers 15 residues. V lost 4 bases to trimming and J lost 0 bases, with 10 bases between them. Germline CDR1 is MDHEN and CDR2 is SYDVKM. This CDR3 is CASSSDSYSGNTIYF. The CDR3 DNA is TGTGCCAGCAGTTCGGACAGTTACTCTGGAAACACCATATATTTT. Full variable domain (rest looked up from reference TRBV28 and TRBJ1-3): DVKVTQSSRYLVKRTGEKVFLECVQDMDHENMFWYRQDPGLGLRLIYFSYDVKMKEKGDIPEGYSVSREKKERFSLILESASTNQTSMYLCASSSDSYSGNTIYFGEGSWLTVV.

This sequence joins TRBV5-8 and TRBJ2-1; 10 positions agree with TRBD2. Germline CDR1 and CDR2: SGHTS and YDEGEE. After removal of 3 bases from V and 4 bases from J, the junction contained 10 bases not matched to a gene. This CDR3 is 17 amino acids long. Here the CDR3 DNA reads TGTGCCAGCAGCTCCTTCACCGGGACTAGCGTTTACAATGAGCAGTTCTTC. Protein: CASSSFTGTSVYNEQFF.

V usage is TRBV7-3 and J usage is TRBJ1-3, with no clear D. From germline, CDR1 is SGHTA and CDR2 FQGTGA. There are 16 residues in the CDR3. Trimming cost V 2 bases and J 0 bases, with 11 bases left between them. CDR3 coding DNA: TGTGCCAGCAGCTTAGGGCCCCCGCTCTCTGGAAACACCATATATTTT. Translated, it gives CASSLGPPLSGNTIYF.

The chain employs TRBV9 and TRBJ1-3, with 8 bases aligning to TRBD1. Germline trimming cut 3 bases from V and 3 bases from J; bases unmatched to any gene: 8. Germline V gives CDR1 SGDLS, CDR2 YYNGEE. This CDR3 is 16 amino acids long. The CDR3 loop reads CASSAGGQGYGNTIYF. The DNA of the CDR3 is TGTGCCAGCAGCGCCGGCGGACAGGGTTATGGAAACACCATATATTTT.

The chain uses TRBV9 and TRBJ2-2; 16 bases fit TRBD2. Germline loops: CDR1 SGDLS, CDR2 YYNGEE. The V segment lost 3 bases and the J segment 0 bases; nucleotides outside the gene matches: 2. The CDR3 is made up of 18 amino acids. This chain's CDR3 is CASSAGLAGGPNTGELFF. CDR3 sequence (DNA): TGTGCCAGCAGCGCGGGACTAGCGGGAGGGCCGAACACCGGGGAGCTGTTTTTT.

This clone was detected ten times or more. The chain recombines TRBV28 with TRBJ1-1; D not resolved. V lost 7 bases to trimming and J lost 7 bases, with 16 bases between them. This CDR3 region has 13 residues. Per the germline V gene, CDR1 is MDHEN and CDR2 is SYDVKM. Written as DNA, the CDR3 is TGTGCCAGCATCCCCCCCGGGTCCAGTGAAGCTTTCTTT. Translation gives CASIPPGSSEAFF.